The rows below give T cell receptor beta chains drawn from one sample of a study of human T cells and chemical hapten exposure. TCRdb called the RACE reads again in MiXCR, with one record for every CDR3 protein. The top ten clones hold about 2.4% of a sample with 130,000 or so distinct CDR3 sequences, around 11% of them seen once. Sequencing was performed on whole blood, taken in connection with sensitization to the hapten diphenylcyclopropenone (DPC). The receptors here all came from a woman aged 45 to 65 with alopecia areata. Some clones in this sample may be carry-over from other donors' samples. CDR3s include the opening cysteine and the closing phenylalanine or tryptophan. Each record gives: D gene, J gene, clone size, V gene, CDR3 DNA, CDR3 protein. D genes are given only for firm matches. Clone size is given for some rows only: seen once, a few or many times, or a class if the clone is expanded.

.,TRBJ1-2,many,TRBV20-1,TGCAGTGCTAGAGTAGGACGAGACAAGGGCTACACCTTC,CSARVGRDKGYTF
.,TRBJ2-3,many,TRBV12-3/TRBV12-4,TGTGCCAGCAGTTTCGCAGTTATCTCTACTAGCACAGATACGCAGTATTTT,CASSFAVISTSTDTQYF
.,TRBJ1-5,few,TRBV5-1,TGCGCCAGCAGCTTTGGGGGGTCTAGCAATCAGCCCCAGCATTTT,CASSFGGSSNQPQHF
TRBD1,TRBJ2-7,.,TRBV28,TGTGCCAGCAGTTTACCCCATGGACAGGGGAGGGACTACGAGCAGTACTTC,CASSLPHGQGRDYEQYF
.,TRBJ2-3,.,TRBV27,TGTGCCAGCAGTCCTCGTACGCGGAGCACAGATACGCAGTATTTT,CASSPRTRSTDTQYF
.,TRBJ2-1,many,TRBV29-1,TGCAGCGTTGCTCCGGAGGGCGGGTCCTACAATGAGCAGTTCTTC,CSVAPEGGSYNEQFF
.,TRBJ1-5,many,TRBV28,TGTGCCAGCAGTTTAGTCGATAGCAATCAGCCCCAGCATTTT,CASSLVDSNQPQHF
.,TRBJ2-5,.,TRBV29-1,TGCAGCGTTGGCAAGTCGCAAGAGACCCAGTACTTC,CSVGKSQETQYF
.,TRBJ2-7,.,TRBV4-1,TGCGCCAGCAGCCAAGAGGACAGCTACGAGCAGTACTTC,CASSQEDSYEQYF
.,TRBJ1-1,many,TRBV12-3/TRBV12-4,TGTGCCAGCAGTTTAGGCAGGAACACTGAAGCTTTCTTT,CASSLGRNTEAFF
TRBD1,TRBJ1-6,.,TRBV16,TGTGCCAGCAGCGCCCCGACAGGGGATAATTCACCCCTCCACTTT,CASSAPTGDNSPLHF
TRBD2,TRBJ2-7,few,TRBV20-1,TGCAGTGCTAGGCCCGGACTAGCGGGGGCCCTCTACGAGCAGTACTTC,CSARPGLAGALYEQYF
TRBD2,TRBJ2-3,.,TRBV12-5,TGTGCTAGTGGTTTAGGGGTACTAGCGGGAGTGGCAGATACGCAGTATTTT,CASGLGVLAGVADTQYF
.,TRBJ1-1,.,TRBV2,TGTGCCAGCATTGACCGGAGTCGGGGCACTGAAGCTTTCTTT,CASIDRSRGTEAFF
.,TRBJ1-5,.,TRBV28,TGTGCCAGCAGTCCCCCGAGGGGCAATCAGCCCCAGCATTTT,CASSPPRGNQPQHF
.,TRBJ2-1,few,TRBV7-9,TGTGCCAGCGGCCCACCGCCCCGGAATGAGCAGTTCTTC,CASGPPPRNEQFF
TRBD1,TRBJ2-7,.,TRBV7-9,TGTGCCAGCAAGGGACAGGGATCCTACGAGCAGTACTTC,CASKGQGSYEQYF
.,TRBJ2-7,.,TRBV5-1,TGCGCCAGCAGCTTAGATTACGACGAGCAGTACTTC,CASSLDYDEQYF
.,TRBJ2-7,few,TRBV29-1,TGCAGCGTTGAAGAGGGGCCGTCCTACGAGCAGTACTTC,CSVEEGPSYEQYF
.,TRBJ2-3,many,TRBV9,TGTGCCAGCAGCGTAATGGTTGGCGGGTTCACAGATACGCAGTATTTT,CASSVMVGGFTDTQYF
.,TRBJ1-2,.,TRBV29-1,TGCAGCGTGGGGGCGTTATATGGCTACACCTTC,CSVGALYGYTF
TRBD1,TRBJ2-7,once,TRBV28,TGTGCCAGCAGTTTTTCAGGGGGTTTCTCCGAGCAGTACTTC,CASSFSGGFSEQYF
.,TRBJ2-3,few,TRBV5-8,TGTGCCAGCAGCTACGACTGGGGCACAGATACGCAGTATTTT,CASSYDWGTDTQYF
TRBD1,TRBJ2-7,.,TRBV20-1,TGCAGTGCGAGGCCGGGACAGGGGGCTTACGAGCAGTACTTC,CSARPGQGAYEQYF
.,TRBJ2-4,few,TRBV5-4,TGTGCCAGCAGCTTGTTGGGAGCCGAACAACCGCACTTC,CASSLLGAEQPHF
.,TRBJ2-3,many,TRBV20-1,TGCAGTGCTGGGACGGGGCCAGATACGCAGTATTTT,CSAGTGPDTQYF
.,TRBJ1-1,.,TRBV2,TGTGCCAAGGGGTTATATACTGAAGCTTTCTTT,CAKGLYTEAFF
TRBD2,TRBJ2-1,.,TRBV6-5,TGTGCCAGCAGTTACTCGAGTTCAGGCCTAGCGGGTGAAGGGGAGCAGTTCTTC,CASSYSSSGLAGEGEQFF
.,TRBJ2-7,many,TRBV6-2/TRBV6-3,TGTGCCAGCAGTTCCAGCGGCTCCTACGAGCAGTACTTC,CASSSSGSYEQYF
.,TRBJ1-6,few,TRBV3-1,TGTGCCAGCAGCCAAGTACTCCAGGGCAGAAATTCACCCCTCCACTTT,CASSQVLQGRNSPLHF